These 22 T cell receptor beta chains originate from one sample sequenced in a study of OX40 agonist ivuxolimab in advanced cancers. Sequencing was performed with immunoSEQ multiplex PCR; in TCRdb, only in-frame clones are kept and a portion is missing. The sample yields just over 90,000 clones, about 92% seen once. The sample consisted of CD4+ or CD8+ T cells sorted from blood, taken in a trial of the OX40 agonist ivuxolimab. These receptors were collected from an adult with an advanced solid tumor such as melanoma, head and neck, liver or kidney cancer.

This chain uses TRBV4-1 with TRBJ2-7; possibly TRBD2 for D (6 bases). CDR1 and CDR2 (germline): MGHRA, YSYEKL. CDR3 length equals 15 residues. The V end lost 3 bases, the J end lost 3 bases, and 15 bases lay between the germline ends. CDR3 protein: CASSQGGGVSYEQYF. CDR3 DNA: TGCGCCAGCAGCCAGGGAGGAGGGGTTAGCTACGAGCAGTACTTC.

This clone has more than one count but fewer than ten. The chain combines TRBV5-6 with TRBJ1-4; D remains unclear. Trimming left V 0 bases short and J 0 bases short, with 3 bases between. From germline, CDR1 is SGHDT and CDR2 YYEEEE. This CDR3 has 14 residues. The DNA of the CDR3 is TGTGCCAGCAGCTTGGTGGCAACTAATGAAAAACTGTTTTTT. This translates into CASSLVATNEKLFF.

This chain links TRBV10-3 with TRBJ1-1; no definite D call. Trimming cost V 5 bases and J 5 bases, with 12 bases left between them. Germline CDR1 ENHRY, CDR2 SYGVKD. The CDR3 spans 13 residues. CDR3 protein: CAISSGILTEAFF. Here the CDR3 DNA reads TGTGCCATCAGTTCCGGGATCTTAACTGAAGCTTTCTTT.

This clone was recorded only once. The gene calls are TRBV27 and TRBJ2-1, with D uncertain. Germline CDR1 reads MNHEY; CDR2 reads SMNVEV (reference sequence). This CDR3 is built from 11 residues. Trimming took off 8 bases at V and 9 bases at J, with 11 bases between the two ends. The CDR3 here is CASGHFGEQFF. The CDR3, as DNA: TGTGCCAGCGGCCACTTTGGTGAGCAGTTCTTC.

The chain uses TRBV29-1 and TRBJ2-5; D tentatively fits TRBD1 or TRBD2 (5 bases each). Germline V CDR1 and CDR2: SQVTM, ANQGSEA. There are 12 residues in the CDR3. V was clipped by 6 bases and J by 3 bases, with 11 bases between them. The CDR3 loop is CSVPQGEETQYF. The DNA of the CDR3 is TGCAGCGTCCCCCAGGGAGAAGAGACCCAGTACTTC.

This chain connects TRBV9 to TRBJ2-3; D is unclear. The CDR3 contains 15 residues. CDR1 SGDLS and CDR2 YYNGEE come from the germline V gene. With 0 bases removed from V and 1 base from J, the gap between germline ends came to 9 bases. CDR3 bases: TGTGCCAGCAGCGTAGTATTGTATGGCACAGATACGCAGTATTTT. Translating gives CASSVVLYGTDTQYF.

This chain links TRBV5-4 with TRBJ1-1; D is unresolved. Germline lookup yields CDR1 SGHNT and CDR2 YYREEE (reference sequence). Trimming left V 6 bases short and J 2 bases short, with 14 bases between. The CDR3 is 14 residues long. The chain's CDR3 is CASTMYGINTEAFF. CDR3 sequence (DNA): TGTGCCAGCACCATGTACGGTATTAACACTGAAGCTTTCTTT.

The chain carries TRBV19 and TRBJ2-2; D possibly uses TRBD1 or TRBD2 (6 bases each). The length of the CDR3 is 15 residues. The germline gives CDR1 LNHDA, CDR2 SQIVND (reference sequence). V was pared by 7 bases and J by 2 bases, with 14 bases between. The CDR3 DNA is TGTGCCAGTAACTTCTGGGGGGCCAACACCGGGGAGCTGTTTTTT. It is translated as CASNFWGANTGELFF.

The chain recombines TRBV27 with TRBJ2-3; 10 nucleotides match TRBD2. CDR3 length: 15 residues. Germline V CDR1 and CDR2: MNHEY, SMNVEV (reference sequence). Trimming at V came to 3 bases and at J to 4 bases, leaving 4 bases not matched to a gene. The CDR3 DNA is TGTGCCAGCAGTTTGATAGCGGGAGGAGCAGATACGCAGTATTTT. Translating gives CASSLIAGGADTQYF.

This chain connects TRBV9 to TRBJ2-1; TRBD2 matches 9 bases. V lost 4 bases, J lost 6 bases, and 20 bases stayed unmatched. This CDR3 is 19 amino acids long. Germline values: CDR1 SGDLS, CDR2 YYNGEE. The CDR3 region has the DNA TGTGCCAGCAGCCCACTACCTTCAGGGGTAGGGCGGGAGGGCAATGAGCAGTTCTTC. The encoded protein is CASSPLPSGVGREGNEQFF.

Notes on this clone: Other DNA sequences of this sample code for an identical CDR3. The CDR3 DNA sequence: TGCGCCAGCAGCCAAGAAAACAGGGAGGGCTATGGCTACACCTTC. It specifies CASSQENREGYGYTF. V and J are TRBV4-1 and TRBJ1-2; possible D gene TRBD1, 6 bases. Deletions cut 0 bases from V and 4 bases from J, with 12 bases between. The CDR3 has 15 residues. CDR1 is MGHRA and CDR2 is YSYEKL in the germline V gene.

The rearrangement joins TRBV2 to TRBJ2-7; possibly TRBD2 for D (5 bases). Trimming took off 6 bases at V and 3 bases at J, with 15 bases between the two ends. This CDR3 is 14 amino acids long. In germline, CDR1 is SNHLY, CDR2 FYNNEI. CDR3 DNA: TGTGCCAGCAGAACCCGCGGGTCCGTCTACGAGCAGTACTTC. Translated, it gives CASRTRGSVYEQYF.

This clone was observed once. This chain joins TRBV6-5 and TRBJ2-5, with D possibly being TRBD2 (6 bases). There are 15 residues in the CDR3. Germline V lookup: CDR1 MNHEY, CDR2 SVGAGI. The V gene lost 4 bases and the J gene lost 4 bases, with 16 bases spanning the gap. The CDR3 DNA follows: TGTGCCAGCAGTTCGAACGGGGGACGGGGAGAGACCCAGTACTTC. Protein: CASSSNGGRGETQYF.

The chain links TRBV13 to TRBJ2-5; 9 nucleotides align to TRBD1. After removal of 4 bases from V and 4 bases from J, the junction contained 7 bases not matched to a gene. Looked up from germline, CDR1 is PRHDT and CDR2 is FYEKMQ (reference sequence). The CDR3 loop spans 15 amino acids. The CDR3 region is CASSSTDRGPETQYF. The CDR3, as DNA: TGTGCCAGCAGCTCCACGGACAGGGGACCAGAGACCCAGTACTTC.

The V call is TRBV10-2, the J call TRBJ2-2; D possibly uses TRBD1 or TRBD2 (5 bases each). Germline V gene sequence: CDR1 WSHSY, CDR2 SAAADI. The CDR3 has 13 amino acids. V shed 6 bases and J shed 6 bases, with 11 bases lying between them. The CDR3 here is CASRYGTAGELFF. The CDR3 DNA follows: TGCGCCAGCAGGTACGGGACGGCCGGGGAGCTGTTTTTT.

The rearrangement joins TRBV30 to TRBJ1-2; maybe TRBD1 (5 bases). Germline lookup yields CDR1 GTSNPN and CDR2 SVGIG (reference sequence). This CDR3 region has 15 residues. V was clipped by 0 bases and J by 6 bases, with 17 bases between them. The CDR3 nucleotides read TGTGCCTGGAGTGTCCAACAGGCAGGCCCCGATGGCTACACCTTC. Protein sequence: CAWSVQQAGPDGYTF.

The count of this clone is one. V gene TRBV29-1 combines with J gene TRBJ1-3; D unclear. The CDR3 sequence is 16 residues long. From germline, CDR1 is SQVTM and CDR2 ANQGSEA. V lost 0 bases and J 4 bases, leaving 16 bases between the germline ends. The CDR3 here is CSVEDGNFLEGNTIYF. CDR3 coding DNA: TGCAGCGTTGAAGATGGGAACTTTCTCGAGGGAAACACCATATATTTT.

V and J are TRBV7-2 and TRBJ2-7; D might be TRBD1 (5 bases). CDR1 is SGHTA, CDR2 FQGNSA, per germline. The V end lost 0 bases, the J end lost 5 bases, and 11 bases lay between the germline ends. The CDR3 has 14 residues. CDR3 sequence: CASSLASGYDEQYF. CDR3 DNA sequence: TGTGCCAGCAGCTTAGCGTCAGGGTACGACGAGCAGTACTTC.

The gene calls are TRBV27 and TRBJ1-1; 7 bases agree with TRBD1. The CDR3 has 13 amino acids. CDR1 is MNHEY, CDR2 SMNVEV, per germline (reference sequence). Trimming cost V 5 bases and J 5 bases; bases outside gene matches: 5. CDR3 protein: CASSPTGVTEAFF. The CDR3 nucleotides are TGTGCCAGCAGTCCAACAGGGGTGACTGAAGCTTTCTTT.

The rearrangement links TRBV7-3 to TRBJ2-2; 9 bases align to TRBD2. V dropped 0 bases and J dropped 3; count of bases not matched to a gene: 8. Germline assignment: CDR1 SGHTA and CDR2 FQGTGA. CDR3 length: 18 amino acids. This chain's CDR3 is CASSLTLSSGTHTGELFF. The CDR3 DNA reads as TGTGCCAGCAGCTTAACGTTGTCTAGCGGGACCCACACCGGGGAGCTGTTTTTT. The full variable domain, its missing parts supplied by reference TRBV7-3 and TRBJ2-2, is GAGVSQTPSNKVTEKGKYVELRCDPISGHTALYWYRQSLGQGPEFLIYFQGTGAADDSGLPNDRFFAVRPEGSVSTLKIQRTERGDSAVYLCASSLTLSSGTHTGELFFGEGSRLTVL.

The gene calls are TRBV2 and TRBJ2-3, with 11 bases identical to TRBD2. V lost 1 base and J lost 0; bases outside the gene matches: 21. The CDR3 runs to 23 residues. CDR1 and CDR2 (germline): SNHLY, FYNNEI. The CDR3 region has the DNA TGTGCCAGCAGTGAAGACGGCATTTCCGAGGTAGCGGGAGGGCTATCTAGCACAGATACGCAGTATTTT. Translation: CASSEDGISEVAGGLSSTDTQYF.

The rearrangement joins TRBV27 to TRBJ2-1; 7 nucleotides match TRBD1. Germline assignment: CDR1 MNHEY and CDR2 SMNVEV (reference sequence). The CDR3 has 13 amino acids. With 5 bases clipped from V and 8 bases from J, the junction kept 6 bases outside the gene matches. The CDR3 here is CASSQQGPDEQFF. The CDR3, as DNA: TGTGCCAGCAGTCAACAGGGGCCGGATGAGCAGTTCTTC.